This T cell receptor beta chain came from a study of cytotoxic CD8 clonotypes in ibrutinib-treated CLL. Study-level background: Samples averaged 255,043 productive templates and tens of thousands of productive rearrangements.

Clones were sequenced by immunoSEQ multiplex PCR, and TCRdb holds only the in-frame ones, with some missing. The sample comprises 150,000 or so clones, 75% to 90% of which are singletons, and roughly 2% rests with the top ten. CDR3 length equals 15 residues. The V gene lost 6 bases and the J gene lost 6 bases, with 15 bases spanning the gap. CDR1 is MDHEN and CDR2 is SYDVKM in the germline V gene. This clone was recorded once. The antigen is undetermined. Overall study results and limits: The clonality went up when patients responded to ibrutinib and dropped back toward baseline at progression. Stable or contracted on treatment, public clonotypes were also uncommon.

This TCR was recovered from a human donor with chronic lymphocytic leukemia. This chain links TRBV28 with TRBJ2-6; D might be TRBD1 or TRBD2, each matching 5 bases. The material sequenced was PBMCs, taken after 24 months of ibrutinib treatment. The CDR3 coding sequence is TGTGCCAGCAGCGGGGCCCCCTCTCCGGCCAACGTCCTGACTTTC. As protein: CASSGAPSPANVLTF.